The 23 T cell receptor beta chains below were found in one sample sequenced in a study of identical twins. One entry per CDR3 protein results from TCRdb running MiXCR on the 5' RACE reads. The table includes 500,000 to 600,000 distinct CDR3 sequences, around 20% detected once. These data were also filed under a second study, of T cells expressing NK-cell markers.

Material: CD4+ T cells sorted from blood. The receptors here all came from a woman aged 18-29 years in good health.

V gene TRBV14 combines with J gene TRBJ1-2; D perhaps matches TRBD1 (5 bases). Germline CDR1 SGHDN, CDR2 FVKESK. Trimming removed 1 base at V and 8 bases at J, with 17 bases between. This CDR3 is 15 amino acids long. The CDR3 bases are TGTGCCAGCAGCCAAGCCCACCTGGGGGGAAACGGCTACACCTTC. Protein sequence: CASSQAHLGGNGYTF. The complete variable domain, with remaining parts taken from reference TRBV14 and TRBJ1-2, reads EAGVTQFPSHSVIEKGQTVTLRCDPISGHDNLYWYRRVMGKEIKFLLHFVKESKQDESGMPNNRFLAERTGGTYSTLKVQPAELEDSGVYFCASSQAHLGGNGYTFGSGTRLTVV.

This clonotype was detected only a few times. The chain uses TRBV10-3 and TRBJ1-1; D is undetermined. Germline CDR1 reads ENHRY; CDR2 reads SYGVKD. The CDR3 runs 13 residues. V lost 7 bases to trimming and J lost 3 bases, with 12 bases between them. The CDR3: CAINSRWDTEAFF. In nucleotides, the CDR3 is TGTGCCATCAATTCCAGATGGGACACTGAAGCTTTCTTT.

This clonotype has only a few counts. This chain connects TRBV27 to TRBJ2-1, with D possibly TRBD2 on 7 matching bases. CDR3 length: 15 amino acids. V lost 7 bases, J lost 5 bases, and 18 bases lay in between. Germline assignment: CDR1 MNHEY and CDR2 SMNVEV (reference sequence). The CDR3, as DNA: TGTGCCAGCACGGTCAGGCGGGGGCAAAACAATGAGCAGTTCTTC. This sequence encodes CASTVRRGQNNEQFF.

The chain carries TRBV6-5 and TRBJ2-7; 10 bases map to TRBD2. The junction had 7 bases not matched to a gene; V was cut back by 4 bases and J by 4 bases. Germline CDR1 reads MNHEY; CDR2 reads SVGAGI. CDR3 length: 15 residues. The CDR3 coding sequence is TGTGCCAGCAGTTCTGGAGCGGGAGGGACGTACGAGCAGTACTTC. Protein: CASSSGAGGTYEQYF.

CDR3 nucleotides: TGTGCCAGCAGCTTAGGACGTTGGGAGGGTCGGGCTTTCTTT. It yields the protein CASSLGRWEGRAFF. The chain couples TRBV7-2 to TRBJ1-1; D call uncertain. The V gene's germline CDR1 is SGHTA and CDR2 FQGNSA. The CDR3 is 14 residues long. Trimming removed 1 base at V and 11 bases at J, with 17 bases between.

V and J are TRBV20-1 and TRBJ2-3; 9 bases are shared with TRBD2. J lost 0 bases, V lost 6 bases, and 1 base had no gene match. Per the germline V gene, CDR1 is DFQATT and CDR2 is SNEGSKA (reference sequence). CDR3 length: 13 amino acids. CDR3 bases: TGCAGTGCCCTAGCGGGGAGCACAGATACGCAGTATTTT. Its translation is CSALAGSTDTQYF.

The J gene is TRBJ1-1, the V gene TRBV7-2; no firm D call. CDR3 size: 14 residues. Deletions cut 3 bases from V and 5 bases from J, with 13 bases between. The germline V gene encodes CDR1 SGHTA and CDR2 FQGNSA. The CDR3 DNA is TGTGCCAGCAGCTTTTCGGGGTGGAGGACTGAAGCTTTCTTT. The encoded protein is CASSFSGWRTEAFF.

The V gene is TRBV7-9, the J gene TRBJ2-1; no definite D call. This CDR3 is built from 12 residues. The V and J ends lost 5 bases and 4 bases respectively, with 6 bases between them. From germline, CDR1 is SEHNR and CDR2 FQNEAQ (reference sequence). The CDR3 DNA is TGTGCCAGCAGCATAATGTACAATGAGCAGTTCTTC. Encoded protein: CASSIMYNEQFF.

This clonotype was detected only a few times. This chain connects TRBV6-1 to TRBJ2-7, with 9 bases aligning to TRBD2. Germline V CDR1 and CDR2: MNHNS, SASEGT. The CDR3 contains 17 residues. Trimming at V came to 7 bases and at J to 7 bases, leaving 20 bases not matched to a gene. CDR3 sequence: CASTGTAGPKREEEQYF. DNA of the CDR3: TGTGCCAGCACAGGCACGGCGGGCCCGAAGCGGGAGGAGGAGCAGTACTTC.

J is TRBJ2-5 and V is TRBV6-6; no definite D call. The CDR3 has 12 amino acids. The V and J ends lost 10 bases and 4 bases respectively, with 13 bases between them. Germline CDR1 MNHNY, CDR2 SVGAGI (reference sequence). The CDR3 region has the DNA TGTGCCAACCCGTTAAACAGAGAGACCCAGTACTTC. This sequence encodes CANPLNRETQYF.

There are a few counts of this clonotype. The chain has TRBV3-1 and TRBJ1-1; D possibly corresponds to TRBD1 (6 bases). Deletions cut 2 bases from V and 10 bases from J, with 14 bases between. Germline V gene lookup returns CDR1 LGHDT and CDR2 YNNKEL (reference sequence). This CDR3 spans 13 amino acids. The CDR3 DNA is TGTGCCAGCAGCCAACTGGGGGAACAGGGAGCTTTCTTT. This translates into CASSQLGEQGAFF.

This clonotype occurred a few times. The rearrangement uses TRBV20-1 and TRBJ2-1; 9 bases line up with TRBD2. Germline trimming cut 1 base from V and 9 bases from J; bases unmatched to any gene: 10. The CDR3 loop spans 15 amino acids. Germline values: CDR1 DFQATT, CDR2 SNEGSKA (reference sequence). DNA of the CDR3: TGCAGTGCTAGAGCCCCGGCGGGGGGGCCCGGTGAGCAGTTCTTC. Amino acids: CSARAPAGGPGEQFF.

This clonotype was seen more than once but under ten times. The V and J genes are TRBV20-1 and TRBJ2-7; perhaps TRBD2 as D (6 bases). The V end lost 4 bases, the J end lost 3 bases, and 10 bases lay between the germline ends. Germline V gene sequence: CDR1 DFQATT, CDR2 SNEGSKA (reference sequence). The CDR3 covers 12 residues. DNA of the CDR3: TGCAGTGCTACCGGACTAAACTACGAGCAGTACTTC. Amino acids: CSATGLNYEQYF.

This clonotype showed up just a few times. One junction end disagrees with the germline gene, perhaps due to a read error. CDR3 in amino acids: CASSLTMNTEAFF. CDR3 nucleotides: TGTGCCAGCAGTCTCACTATGAACACTGAAGCTTTCTTT. The gene calls are TRBV5-1 and TRBJ1-1; D remains unclear. Germline CDR1 reads SGHRS; CDR2 reads YFSETQ. This CDR3 has 13 amino acids.

This clonotype has a handful of counts. The CDR3 is CASSPGTNMNTEAFF. CDR3 DNA: TGTGCCAGCTCACCAGGTACCAACATGAACACTGAAGCTTTCTTT. J is TRBJ1-1 and V is TRBV18; D remains ambiguous. CDR1 KGHSH and CDR2 LQKENI come from the germline V gene. V lost 2 bases and J 0 bases, leaving 10 bases between the germline ends. The CDR3 runs 15 residues. The whole variable domain, filled in from reference TRBV18 and TRBJ1-1, reads NAGVMQNPRHLVRRRGQEARLRCSPMKGHSHVYWYRQLPEEGLKFMVYLQKENIIDESGMPKERFSAEFPKEGPSILRIQQVVRGDSAAYFCASSPGTNMNTEAFFGQGTRLTVV.

This clonotype was counted only a few times. This CDR3 is CASSLTANEKLFF. In DNA form, the CDR3 reads TGTGCCAGCAGTTTGACAGCTAATGAAAAACTGTTTTTT. The gene calls are TRBV12-3 or TRBV12-4 and TRBJ1-4, with a weak D call TRBD1 (5 bases). The CDR3 length is 13 residues. V was trimmed by 3 bases and J by 3 bases, leaving 5 bases between them.

This clonotype has more than one count but fewer than ten. This chain uses TRBV20-1 with TRBJ2-1; tentatively, D is TRBD1 (5 bases). The CDR3 spans 14 residues. V was clipped by 4 bases and J by 0 bases, with 10 bases between them. From germline, CDR1 is DFQATT and CDR2 SNEGSKA (reference sequence). CDR3 sequence (DNA): TGCAGTGCTAAGCAGGGAAGCTCCTACAATGAGCAGTTCTTC. The encoded protein is CSAKQGSSYNEQFF.

This clonotype has only a few counts. The J gene is TRBJ1-2, the V gene TRBV3-1; 10 bases match TRBD1. V was clipped by 2 bases and J by 8 bases; unmatched bases: 5. From germline, CDR1 is LGHDT and CDR2 YNNKEL (reference sequence). This CDR3 has 14 amino acids. DNA for the CDR3: TGTGCCAGCAGCCAAATGGGACAGGGGAAAGGCTACACCTTC. This codes for CASSQMGQGKGYTF.

The chain carries TRBV2 and TRBJ1-2; TRBD1 is a possible D gene (5 bases). This CDR3 region has 11 residues. In germline, CDR1 is SNHLY, CDR2 FYNNEI. V gave up 8 bases and J gave up 7 bases, with 11 bases separating them. DNA of the CDR3: TGTGCCAGCGGTTGGGGGGGTGGCTACACCTTC. Translation: CASGWGGGYTF.

The table lists this clonotype with a few counts. The rearrangement joins TRBV12-3 or TRBV12-4 to TRBJ2-7, with D unresolved. The CDR3 extends over 14 amino acids. The V end lost 4 bases, the J end lost 7 bases, and 17 bases lay between the germline ends. The CDR3 DNA is TGTGCCAGCAGTTCCGCCTGGCCTAGGAGAGAGCAGTACTTC. Encoded protein: CASSSAWPRREQYF.

V and J are TRBV27 and TRBJ2-7; TRBD2 might be the D (5 bases). The CDR3 contains 12 residues. Germline V gene lookup returns CDR1 MNHEY and CDR2 SMNVEV (reference sequence). Trimming stripped 6 bases from V and 3 bases from J, with 9 bases between. This CDR3 reads CASRRRDYEQYF. The CDR3 DNA is TGTGCCAGCAGGAGACGGGACTACGAGCAGTACTTC.

Turning to this clonotype: The junction departs from germline at one end; a sequencing error may be responsible. The chain couples TRBV20-1 to TRBJ2-1; a possible D gene is TRBD1 (6 bases). The CDR3 has 14 residues. Germline CDR1 is DFQATT and CDR2 is SNEGSKA (reference sequence). The DNA of the CDR3 is TGCAGTGCTAGACTGGGGGCGGCCTACAATGAGCAGCTCTTC. Translating it yields CSARLGAAYNEQLF.

This clonotype was picked up a small number of times. The DNA for the CDR3 is TGTGCCAGCAGACGGACAGGGGCGTCTGGGGCCAACGTCCTGACTTTC. Encoded protein: CASRRTGASGANVLTF. The rearrangement joins TRBV5-6 to TRBJ2-6; 9 nucleotides line up with TRBD1. The CDR3 has 16 residues. Germline CDR1 and CDR2: SGHDT and YYEEEE. V lost 5 bases, J lost 1 base, and 4 bases stayed unmatched.